The rows below give T cell receptor beta chains drawn from one sample of a study of T cell responses to AZD1222 COVID-19 vaccine. The repertoire was sequenced with immunoSEQ multiplex PCR; TCRdb's copy has only in-frame clones and lacks some. The sample comprises about 180,000 clones, around 90% of which are singletons, and approximately 7.7% rests with the top ten. This specimen was peripheral blood, taken on day 0 of AZD1222 vaccination. Every receptor here comes from an adult in good health. Each CDR3 is given with its conserved first and last residue. The D gene is left open where the match is weak. Where a row states a size, it is once, few, many or the class of an expanded clone; other rows omit it.

TRBV10-3	TRBD2	-	TRBJ2-3	CAISGSLGLAGTDTQYF	TGTGCCATCAGTGGGAGCCTGGGGCTAGCGGGAACAGATACGCAGTATTTT
TRBV5-1	-	-	TRBJ1-5	CASSEGANQPQHF	TGCGCCAGCAGTGAAGGGGCCAATCAGCCCCAGCATTTT
TRBV6-2/TRBV6-3	-	-	TRBJ1-5	CASSYFGNSHQPQHF	TGTGCCAGCAGTTATTTCGGGAACTCCCATCAGCCCCAGCATTTT
TRBV27	-	-	TRBJ1-1	CASSLVSGFAEAFF	TGTGCCAGCAGTTTAGTTTCCGGGTTCGCTGAAGCTTTCTTT
TRBV18	-	-	TRBJ1-3	CASSQGNTIYF	TGTGCCAGCTCACAGGGGAACACCATATATTTT
TRBV29-1	-	-	TRBJ1-2	CSVESDLGLRGDYGYTF	TGCAGCGTTGAATCCGACCTTGGCCTTAGGGGGGACTATGGCTACACCTTC
TRBV7-2	-	-	TRBJ1-5	CASSYYNSNQPQHF	TGTGCCAGCAGCTACTATAATAGCAATCAGCCCCAGCATTTT
TRBV27	TRBD2	-	TRBJ2-3	CASSLTSGGLDTQYF	TGTGCCAGCAGTTTGACTAGCGGGGGGCTAGATACGCAGTATTTT
TRBV19	-	-	TRBJ2-1	CASSILGRGEQFF	TGTGCCAGTAGTATCCTGGGACGGGGTGAGCAGTTCTTC
TRBV6-5	TRBD1	-	TRBJ1-1	CATHRGVNTEAFF	TGTGCCACCCACAGGGGGGTGAACACTGAAGCTTTCTTT
TRBV5-1	TRBD1	-	TRBJ1-1	CASSLTGQAHTEAFF	TGCGCCAGCAGCTTGACGGGACAGGCCCACACTGAAGCTTTCTTT
TRBV11-2	TRBD2	once	TRBJ2-7	CASSLGVAGVYEQYF	TGTGCCAGCAGCTTAGGGGTAGCGGGGGTCTACGAGCAGTACTTC
TRBV15	-	-	TRBJ1-4	CATSSEIGGVEKLFF	TGTGCCACCAGCAGTGAGATCGGCGGTGTTGAAAAACTGTTTTTT
TRBV25-1	TRBD1	-	TRBJ2-1	CASSVGGGVNEQFF	TGTGCCAGCAGTGTAGGGGGCGGAGTGAATGAGCAGTTCTTC
TRBV7-9	-	-	TRBJ1-1	CASRVARNTEAFF	TGTGCCAGCAGGGTCGCCCGAAACACTGAAGCTTTCTTT
TRBV6-5	-	-	TRBJ1-2	CASSNQAAGNYGYTF	TGTGCCAGCAGTAACCAGGCGGCGGGTAACTATGGCTACACCTTC
TRBV4-1	TRBD1	-	TRBJ2-7	CASSQRRDRVNEQYF	TGCGCCAGCAGCCAGCGCCGGGACAGGGTCAACGAGCAGTACTTC
TRBV7-2	-	-	TRBJ2-7	CASSLEASAGAYEQYF	TGTGCCAGCAGCTTAGAAGCTTCGGCAGGGGCCTACGAGCAGTACTTC